This T cell receptor beta chain was observed in a study of T cells in Graves' hyperthyroidism and ophthalmopathy. About the study: Any treatment followed the collection of peripheral blood at initial diagnosis. Study-level results: Blood samples included most of the expanded thyroid clonotypes exceeding 0.001.

Stable disease denoted Graves' hyperthyroidism without ophthalmopathy progression within 18 months. Patients aged 18 to 65 with hyperthyroidism were newly diagnosed, with duration under 2 months. The CDR3 sequence is 15 residues long. Germline V gene lookup returns CDR1 MNHEY and CDR2 SMNVEV (reference sequence). The V gene end was trimmed by 7 bases and the J gene end by 6 bases; junction bases not matched to a gene: 8. Amplification targeted TCR beta CDR3 regions from RNA transcripts. TCR CDR3 regions were first amplified by RT-PCR with HTBI primers. TCRdb processed the multiplex PCR reads anew with MiXCR; each CDR3 protein has one entry. The sample records 350,000 to 500,000 distinct CDR3 sequences, roughly 15% being singletons. This clonotype has a count of ten or more. The antigen is not known.

The sequence was obtained from a woman between 18 and 29 years old with Graves' hyperthyroidism. This chain connects TRBV27 to TRBJ2-7, with 14 bases fitting TRBD2. Sequencing was performed on blood. The CDR3 coding sequence is TGTGCCAGCACCCTGGGGACTAGCGGGAGAGGCGAGCAGTACTTC. Translation: CASTLGTSGRGEQYF.